These 6 T cell receptor beta chains share one sample of origin, sequenced in a study of cytomegalovirus exposure and HLA in healthy donors. Amplification used 60 Vbeta primers and 13 Jbeta primers. Using immunoSEQ multiplex PCR, the repertoire was profiled, and TCRdb retains in-frame clones only, with some absent. There are about 160,000 clones in the sample; 80% occur only once, and approximately 6.5% lies in the top ten. The sequenced sample consisted of PBMCs. All receptors derive from a male donor in good health and CMV-seropositive.

This clone has a handful of counts. The chain is built from TRBV18 and TRBJ1-1; D might be TRBD1 (6 bases). The germline V and J ends were trimmed by 4 bases and 5 bases, with 17 bases remaining between them. This CDR3 region has 15 residues. Germline-derived CDR1 and CDR2 are KGHSH and LQKENI. The CDR3 nucleotides are TGTGCCAGCTCACAATGGGAAGGGGGTCGGACTGAAGCTTTCTTT. Protein sequence: CASSQWEGGRTEAFF. Drawing the rest from reference TRBV18 and TRBJ1-1, the complete variable domain is NAGVMQNPRHLVRRRGQEARLRCSPMKGHSHVYWYRQLPEEGLKFMVYLQKENIIDESGMPKERFSAEFPKEGPSILRIQQVVRGDSAAYFCASSQWEGGRTEAFFGQGTRLTVV.

The V call is TRBV7-3, the J call TRBJ2-7; TRBD2 matches at 14 bases. Per germline, CDR1 SGHTA and CDR2 FQGTGA. The CDR3 sequence is 16 residues long. Trimming at V came to 0 bases and at J to 6 bases, leaving 4 bases not matched to a gene. The CDR3 spells CASSLTSGTSGSEQYF. The CDR3 DNA reads as TGTGCCAGCAGCTTAACGTCCGGGACTAGCGGGAGCGAGCAGTACTTC.

J is TRBJ2-1 and V is TRBV30, with D uncertain. Germline CDR1 is GTSNPN and CDR2 is SVGIG (reference sequence). The CDR3 has 12 residues. V lost 1 base, J lost 10 bases, and 11 bases lay in between. The CDR3 DNA reads TGTGCCTGGAGTGACTATGGTGTGGAGCAGTTCTTC. It specifies CAWSDYGVEQFF. Full variable domain (rest looked up from reference TRBV30 and TRBJ2-1): SQTIHQWPATLVQPVGSPLSLECTVEGTSNPNLYWYRQAAGRGLQLLFYSVGIGQISSEVPQNLSASRPQDRQFILSSKKLLLSDSGFYLCAWSDYGVEQFFGPGTRLTVL.

In its sample, this clone was seen once. Germline and junction disagree at one end, which may indicate a read error. The chain has TRBV2 and TRBJ1-5; D call uncertain. This CDR3 has 15 residues. Germline assignment: CDR1 SNHLY and CDR2 FYNNEI. The CDR3 nucleotides read TGTGCCAGCAGTGAACTACAGATTCCCAATCAGCCCCGGCATTTT. Translating it yields CASSELQIPNQPRHF.

This clone was observed at least ten times. The J gene is TRBJ1-1, the V gene TRBV6-5; D unresolved. The V gene lost 4 bases and the J gene lost 7 bases, with 10 bases spanning the gap. Germline values: CDR1 MNHEY, CDR2 SVGAGI. The CDR3 has 12 residues. CDR3 DNA: TGTGCCAGCAGTTCTGGCCAGTATGAAGCTTTCTTT. Protein: CASSSGQYEAFF.

This clone came up once. The chain couples TRBV7-2 to TRBJ2-1; 8 nucleotides line up with TRBD2. V dropped 4 bases and J dropped 4; count of bases not matched to a gene: 0. There are 13 residues in the CDR3. The germline gives CDR1 SGHTA, CDR2 FQGNSA. For the CDR3, the DNA is TGTGCCAGCAGCTCTAGCGGGTACAATGAGCAGTTCTTC. Protein product: CASSSSGYNEQFF.